Below, 6 T cell receptor beta chains from the same sample are listed, as sequenced in a study of blood T cell repertoires in COVID-19. Profiling relied on immunoSEQ multiplex PCR, and the TCRdb table lists in-frame clones only, not all of them. In the table there are fewer than 300,000 clones, roughly 80% of which are singletons. The sequenced material came from peripheral blood. All receptors derive from a woman aged 45-65 years who had recovered from COVID-19.

The V call is TRBV19, the J call TRBJ1-1, with 7 bases fitting TRBD1. Trimming cost V 4 bases and J 4 bases; bases outside gene matches: 9. The CDR3 extends over 15 amino acids. The germline gives CDR1 LNHDA, CDR2 SQIVND (reference sequence). The CDR3 sequence: CASSTTTGLGTEAFF. CDR3 bases: TGTGCCAGTAGTACGACGACAGGGTTGGGCACTGAAGCTTTCTTT.

J is TRBJ2-5 and V is TRBV19, with TRBD2 matching 9 bases. The germline gives CDR1 LNHDA, CDR2 SQIVND (reference sequence). V shed 3 bases, J shed 5 bases, and the junction held 13 bases outside the gene matches. CDR3 length equals 17 residues. The CDR3 DNA reads as TGTGCCAGTAGTATTCGGGGGACTAGCCGGCTTGGGGAGACCCAGTACTTC. It specifies CASSIRGTSRLGETQYF.

The chain joins TRBV19 to TRBJ2-3; 7 bases match TRBD2. CDR1 is LNHDA, CDR2 SQIVND, per germline (reference sequence). J was trimmed by 3 bases and V by 6 bases; bases with no gene match: 6. The CDR3 totals 14 residues. The CDR3 loop is CASSYTGGTDTQYF. The CDR3 nucleotides read TGTGCCAGTAGCTACACGGGAGGAACAGATACGCAGTATTTT.

The chain uses TRBV28 and TRBJ1-4; 8 bases are shared with TRBD1. The CDR3 totals 13 residues. Germline CDR1 reads MDHEN; CDR2 reads SYDVKM. V lost 10 bases to trimming and J lost 6 bases; unmatched junction nucleotides: 7. DNA of the CDR3: TGTGCCACCCAGGGGGCGGGTGATGAAAAACTGTTTTTT. This codes for CATQGAGDEKLFF.

This clone has a single count. This chain uses TRBV5-1 with TRBJ2-7, with TRBD2 matching 10 bases. The germline V gene has CDR1 SGHRS and CDR2 YFSETQ. This CDR3 contains 19 residues. V shed 3 bases and J 3 bases; nucleotides not matched to a gene: 18. For the CDR3, the DNA is TGCGCCAGCAGCTGGGTCGGAAGTAGCGGGGGGCCTTCCCACTACGAGCAGTACTTC. As protein: CASSWVGSSGGPSHYEQYF. Filled out from reference TRBV5-1 and TRBJ2-7, the complete variable domain reads KAGVTQTPRYLIKTRGQQVTLSCSPISGHRSVSWYQQTPGQGLQFLFEYFSETQRNKGNFPGRFSGRQFSNSRSEMNVSTLELGDSALYLCASSWVGSSGGPSHYEQYFGPGTRLTVT.

This clone was observed a single time. The gene calls are TRBV9 and TRBJ2-7; possibly TRBD1 for D (6 bases). The V gene's germline CDR1 is SGDLS and CDR2 YYNGEE. V lost 4 bases, J lost 3 bases, and 14 bases lay in between. This CDR3 has 14 amino acids. The CDR3 region has the DNA TGTGCCAGCAGCCCGAGGACAGACCTCTACGAGCAGTACTTC. This sequence encodes CASSPRTDLYEQYF.